This TCR beta chain came from a study of shared clonotypes between healthy human individuals. About the study: Per donor, three plates held CD4 naive cells, three held CD4 memory, two held CD8 naive and one held CD8 memory. Findings and limits, study-wide: The study found lower generation probabilities in non-shared clonotypes than in those shared by all four donors. Clonotype sharing among donors, it was expected, would be affected by sequencing depth.

Comment on this clone: What it recognizes is unknown. This same CDR3 is encoded by further DNA sequences in the sample.

Only in-frame clones appear in the TCRdb table, and some are missing; sequencing was by immunoSEQ multiplex PCR. The sample holds 2 million to 2.5 million clones; approximately 93% are singletons and the top ten take under 0.45%. This CDR3 has 14 amino acids. Germline CDR1 SGHRS, CDR2 YFSETQ. The ends were cut back, 0 bases at V and 4 bases at J, with 8 bases in the middle. V usage is TRBV5-1 and J usage is TRBJ1-5; D remains ambiguous. The source of this sequence is a young man in good health. Some clones in this sample may be carry-over from other donors' samples. Source material: naive CD4+ T cells from PBMCs. Subset: CD45RA+ positively selected. The CDR3 nucleotides are TGCGCCAGCAGCTTGGAAGGATCTAATCAGCCCCAGCATTTT. Translated: CASSLEGSNQPQHF.